These 28 T cell receptor beta chains originate from one sample sequenced in a study of shared clonotypes between healthy human individuals. Here immunoSEQ multiplex PCR was the method, and the copy in TCRdb shows in-frame clones only, minus some. The sample carries fewer than 600,000 clones, approximately 77% recorded once. Sample: PBMCs. The receptors were gathered from a woman aged 40-49 years in good health. Some clones in this sample may be carry-over from other donors' samples.

Only one count was recorded for this clone. A far larger clone lies a single base away; this is likely a read error. CDR3 loop: CSVERGQGDEQCF. The CDR3 nucleotides are TGCAGCGTTGAAAGGGGTCAGGGGGACGAGCAGTGCTTC. V gene TRBV29-1 combines with J gene TRBJ2-7, with 7 bases fitting TRBD1. Germline-derived CDR1 and CDR2 are SQVTM and ANQGSEA. This CDR3 has 13 amino acids.

In nucleotides, the CDR3 is TGTGCCTGGAGGCCGGGGAGGTCCTATGGCTACACCTTC. Amino acid sequence: CAWRPGRSYGYTF. The J gene is TRBJ1-2, the V gene TRBV30; no definite D call. CDR1 and CDR2 from the germline V gene are GTSNPN and SVGIG (reference sequence). The CDR3 runs 13 residues. The V and J ends lost 3 bases and 4 bases respectively, with 12 bases between them.

This clone was detected only a few times. The rearrangement links TRBV4-1 to TRBJ2-7, with D maybe TRBD1 (6 bases). V was cut by 2 bases and J by 1 base, with 12 bases left in between. There are 15 residues in the CDR3. Per the germline V gene, CDR1 is MGHRA and CDR2 is YSYEKL. The CDR3 DNA reads TGCGCCAGCAGCCAAACCCGGCAGGGGTCCTACGAGCAGTACTTC. Its translation: CASSQTRQGSYEQYF.

J is TRBJ1-1 and V is TRBV5-4, with 7 nucleotides matching TRBD1. The CDR3 contains 15 residues. The V gene's germline CDR1 is SGHNT and CDR2 YYREEE (reference sequence). J lost 3 bases, V lost 2 bases, and 7 bases had no gene match. The CDR3 DNA follows: TGTGCCAGCAGCTTTTCCCAGGGGGGTTACACTGAAGCTTTCTTT. It yields the protein CASSFSQGGYTEAFF.

A note on this clone: Only one base separates this from a far larger clonotype, so it likely reflects a read error. The chain links TRBV30 to TRBJ1-2; tentatively, D is TRBD1 (6 bases). The CDR3 loop spans 13 amino acids. CDR1 is GTSNPN and CDR2 is SVGIG in the germline V gene (reference sequence). Trimming took 4 bases from V and 0 from J, leaving 9 bases between them. Here the CDR3 reads CAWTGATNYGYTF. Here the CDR3 DNA reads TGTGCCTGGACAGGGGCCACTAACTATGGCTACACCTTC.

Only a few counts were recorded for this clone. The J gene is TRBJ2-1, the V gene TRBV29-1, with 11 bases fitting TRBD2. Germline loops: CDR1 SQVTM, CDR2 ANQGSEA. V was clipped by 8 bases and J by 8 bases; unmatched bases: 11. The CDR3 has 14 amino acids. The CDR3 sequence: CSLRPSGRLDEQFF. The CDR3 region has the DNA TGCAGCCTGAGGCCTAGCGGGAGGTTGGATGAGCAGTTCTTC.

The CDR3 sequence is CASSPYVTDTQYF. The CDR3 DNA reads TGTGCCAGCAGTCCCTACGTAACAGATACGCAGTATTTT. The chain couples TRBV2 to TRBJ2-3; D not resolved. CDR1 SNHLY and CDR2 FYNNEI come from the germline V gene. The CDR3 is 13 residues long. V lost 5 bases and J 3 bases, leaving 9 bases between the germline ends. Filled out from reference TRBV2 and TRBJ2-3, the complete variable domain reads EPEVTQTPSHQVTQMGQEVILRCVPISNHLYFYWYRQILGQKVEFLVSFYNNEISEKSEIFDDQFSVERPDGSNFTLKIRSTKLEDSAMYFCASSPYVTDTQYFGPGTRLTVL.

The chain employs TRBV7-9 and TRBJ1-1; possibly TRBD1 for D (6 bases). This CDR3 region has 12 residues. V gave up 6 bases and J gave up 11 bases, with 16 bases separating them. Looked up from germline, CDR1 is SEHNR and CDR2 is FQNEAQ (reference sequence). CDR3 bases: TGTGCCAGCAGTCCGGAAGACAGGAAGGCTTTCTTT. This translates into CASSPEDRKAFF.

V usage is TRBV4-2 and J usage is TRBJ2-3; D is perhaps TRBD2 (5 bases). The CDR3 has 16 residues. With 4 bases removed from V and 4 bases from J, the gap between germline ends came to 18 bases. Germline V gene lookup returns CDR1 LGHNA and CDR2 YNFKEQ. CDR3 in amino acids: CASSPEGRRIADTQYF. The CDR3 coding sequence is TGTGCCAGCAGCCCGGAAGGGAGACGGATCGCAGATACGCAGTATTTT.

V is TRBV18 and J is TRBJ1-1; perhaps TRBD1 as D (5 bases). The V end lost 0 bases, the J end lost 5 bases, and 16 bases lay between the germline ends. There are 16 residues in the CDR3. Germline loops: CDR1 KGHSH, CDR2 LQKENI. The CDR3 sequence: CASSPPRGRVRTEAFF. The CDR3 DNA sequence: TGTGCCAGCTCACCACCACGGGGCAGGGTACGGACTGAAGCTTTCTTT.

This clone was found once. The rearrangement links TRBV5-4 to TRBJ1-1, with TRBD1 as a possible D gene (5 bases). Germline lookup yields CDR1 SGHNT and CDR2 YYREEE (reference sequence). The CDR3 spans 14 residues. V gave up 2 bases and J gave up 1 base, with 9 bases separating them. For the CDR3, the DNA is TGTGCCAGCAGCTTCCGGGGCGGGAACACTGAAGCTTTCTTT. Translation: CASSFRGGNTEAFF.

V and J are TRBV5-1 and TRBJ1-5, with D tentatively TRBD1 (6 bases). Looked up from germline, CDR1 is SGHRS and CDR2 is YFSETQ. Trimming removed 4 bases from V and 2 bases from J, with 13 bases in between. The CDR3 length is 15 residues. CDR3 region: CASSPQGGGNQPQHF. The DNA of the CDR3 is TGCGCCAGCAGCCCTCAAGGGGGTGGCAATCAGCCCCAGCATTTT.

On this clone: A far larger clone is one nucleotide away, so this likely arose from a read error. The V and J genes are TRBV4-1 and TRBJ1-2; 9 positions match TRBD1. Germline trimming cut 4 bases from V and 3 bases from J; bases unmatched to any gene: 3. The CDR3 is 14 residues long. The germline CDR1 and CDR2 sequences are MGHRA and YSYEKL. The DNA for the CDR3 is TGCGCCAGCAGCCGGGACAGGGTTTACTATGGCTACACCTTC. It yields the protein CASSRDRVYYGYTF.

Comments on this clone: Germline is not matched at one junction end, which may reflect a read error. This rearrangement joins TRBV5-1 to TRBJ2-6; D is undetermined. Germline V gene sequence: CDR1 SGHRS, CDR2 YFSETQ. The CDR3 length is 16 residues. CDR3 residues: CAGSLDGSAGANVLTF. The DNA for the CDR3 is TGCGCCGGCAGCTTGGATGGAAGCGCTGGGGCCAACGTCCTGACTTTC.

This chain links TRBV30 with TRBJ2-1; a weak D match, TRBD1 (5 bases). Trimming took off 4 bases at V and 7 bases at J, with 11 bases between the two ends. CDR3 length: 12 amino acids. Per germline, CDR1 GTSNPN and CDR2 SVGIG (reference sequence). The CDR3 loop is CAWMGLSNEQFF. In DNA form, the CDR3 reads TGTGCCTGGATGGGGCTGTCTAATGAGCAGTTCTTC.

In the case of this clone: Since a far larger clone is one base different, this is likely a read error. The chain couples TRBV29-1 to TRBJ1-1; D is unclear. The CDR3 runs 13 residues. The V gene's germline CDR1 is SQVTM and CDR2 ANQGSEA. CDR3: CSVKRSTNAEAFF. Written as DNA, the CDR3 is TGCAGCGTTAAGAGGTCAACGAACGCTGAAGCTTTCTTT.

J is TRBJ2-2 and V is TRBV5-8; D is perhaps TRBD1 (5 bases). This CDR3 is 15 amino acids long. Trimming removed 5 bases at V and 0 bases at J, with 11 bases between. In germline, CDR1 is SGHTS, CDR2 YDEGEE. The chain's CDR3 is CASRVDSTNTGELFF. The CDR3 DNA sequence: TGTGCCAGCAGAGTCGACAGCACGAACACCGGGGAGCTGTTTTTT. The variable domain in full, with the rest retrieved from reference TRBV5-8 and TRBJ2-2, is EAGVTQSPTHLIKTRGQQATLRCSPISGHTSVYWYQQALGLGLQFLLWYDEGEERNRGNFPPRFSGRQFPNYSSELNVNALELEDSALYLCASRVDSTNTGELFFGEGSRLTVL.

About this clone itself: The same CDR3 can be traced to other DNA sequences in this sample. This chain links TRBV28 with TRBJ2-1, with D uncertain. There are 12 residues in the CDR3. CDR1 and CDR2 (germline): MDHEN, SYDVKM. V gave up 2 bases and J gave up 2 bases, with 1 base separating them. Here the CDR3 DNA reads TGTGCCAGCAGTTTACCCTACAATGAGCAGTTCTTC. Translated, it gives CASSLPYNEQFF. Looking up the rest from reference TRBV28 and TRBJ2-1 gives the full variable domain: DVKVTQSSRYLVKRTGEKVFLECVQDMDHENMFWYRQDPGLGLRLIYFSYDVKMKEKGDIPEGYSVSREKKERFSLILESASTNQTSMYLCASSLPYNEQFFGPGTRLTVL.

Of note for this clone: A far larger clone is one base from this, pointing to a likely read error. CDR3 protein: CASSYSGGSPPLHF. DNA for the CDR3: TGTGCCAGCAGTTACTCGGGGGGCTCTCCACCCCTCCACTTT. The J gene is TRBJ1-6, the V gene TRBV6-5, with D possibly TRBD1 on 6 matching bases. With 0 bases removed from V and 11 bases from J, the gap between germline ends came to 11 bases. CDR3 length: 14 residues. Germline V gene data show CDR1 as MNHEY and CDR2 as SVGAGI.

This clone showed up just once. This chain connects TRBV5-4 to TRBJ1-5; tentatively, D is TRBD1 (5 bases). The V end lost 4 bases, the J end lost 0 bases, and 11 bases lay between the germline ends. The CDR3 loop spans 15 amino acids. From germline, CDR1 is SGHNT and CDR2 YYREEE (reference sequence). The CDR3: CASSPPTVSNQPQHF. CDR3 coding DNA: TGTGCCAGCAGCCCGCCGACAGTTAGCAATCAGCCCCAGCATTTT.

Ten or more counts support this clone. The J gene is TRBJ2-5, the V gene TRBV10-3; D is uncertain. The J call may be mistaken, given a closer DNA end match to TRBJ2-7. The germline CDR1 and CDR2 sequences are ENHRY and SYGVKD. The CDR3 covers 12 residues. CDR3 nucleotide sequence: TGTGCCATCAGTGCCGGATCCTACGAGCAGTACTTC. Translation gives CAISAGSYEQYF.

This chain joins TRBV11-3 and TRBJ2-1; no clear D gene. CDR1 SGHNT and CDR2 YENEEA come from the germline V gene. The CDR3 loop spans 14 amino acids. Trimming removed 1 base at V and 9 bases at J, with 13 bases between. Here the CDR3 DNA reads TGTGCCAGCAGCTTAGTTGCGTCTTCCTCTGAGCAGTTCTTC. Translation gives CASSLVASSSEQFF.

This clone turned up a few times. Since a much larger clone is just one base distant, this may be a read error. Other DNA sequences in the same sample also yield this CDR3. The chain joins TRBV2 to TRBJ2-2, with 10 bases lining up with TRBD1. V was clipped by 6 bases and J by 7 bases; unmatched bases: 8. This CDR3 is built from 15 residues. Per the germline V gene, CDR1 is SNHLY and CDR2 is FYNNEI. DNA of the CDR3: TGTGCCAGCAGCCCGGGGACAGGGGTTAACGGGGAGCTGTTTTTT. It yields the protein CASSPGTGVNGELFF.

V usage is TRBV28 and J usage is TRBJ2-1; D unclear. The germline V gene has CDR1 MDHEN and CDR2 SYDVKM. V was shortened by 5 bases and J by 3 bases, with 17 bases between the two germline ends. This CDR3 comprises 16 residues. DNA for the CDR3: TGTGCCAGCAGTACCCTCCCAGCGCGCCTCTACAATGAGCAGTTCTTC. It is translated as CASSTLPARLYNEQFF. The full variable domain, completed using reference TRBV28 and TRBJ2-1, is DVKVTQSSRYLVKRTGEKVFLECVQDMDHENMFWYRQDPGLGLRLIYFSYDVKMKEKGDIPEGYSVSREKKERFSLILESASTNQTSMYLCASSTLPARLYNEQFFGPGTRLTVL.

The chain uses TRBV5-1 and TRBJ2-1, with D possibly being TRBD1 (5 bases). CDR3 size: 15 residues. The V gene's germline CDR1 is SGHRS and CDR2 YFSETQ. V shed 2 bases and J shed 9 bases, with 18 bases lying between them. CDR3 nucleotide sequence: TGCGCCAGCAGCTTTAATCAGGGATCCCTTGGTGAGCAGTTCTTC. Encoded protein: CASSFNQGSLGEQFF.

In nucleotides, the CDR3 is TGTGCCATCGGGACTAGCGGGAGTGAGCAGTACTTC. Its protein product is CAIGTSGSEQYF. The V call is TRBV10-3, the J call TRBJ2-7, with 14 nucleotides matching TRBD2. Germline loops: CDR1 ENHRY, CDR2 SYGVKD. The CDR3 spans 12 residues. J was trimmed by 7 bases and V by 8 bases; bases with no gene match: 1.

This chain joins TRBV5-8 and TRBJ2-7; D remains unclear. Germline lookup yields CDR1 SGHTS and CDR2 YDEGEE. The CDR3 consists of 11 residues. The V end lost 2 bases, the J end lost 9 bases, and 9 bases lay between the germline ends. The CDR3, as DNA: TGTGCCAGCAGCTTAAACCACTGGCAGTACTTC. Its protein is CASSLNHWQYF.

The chain joins TRBV13 to TRBJ2-2; D is ambiguous. The CDR3 sequence is 15 residues long. Germline V gives CDR1 PRHDT, CDR2 FYEKMQ (reference sequence). V was trimmed by 3 bases and J by 4 bases, leaving 12 bases between them. CDR3 protein: CASSFSPASTGELFF. The CDR3 DNA sequence: TGTGCCAGCAGCTTTAGTCCAGCTAGCACCGGGGAGCTGTTTTTT.